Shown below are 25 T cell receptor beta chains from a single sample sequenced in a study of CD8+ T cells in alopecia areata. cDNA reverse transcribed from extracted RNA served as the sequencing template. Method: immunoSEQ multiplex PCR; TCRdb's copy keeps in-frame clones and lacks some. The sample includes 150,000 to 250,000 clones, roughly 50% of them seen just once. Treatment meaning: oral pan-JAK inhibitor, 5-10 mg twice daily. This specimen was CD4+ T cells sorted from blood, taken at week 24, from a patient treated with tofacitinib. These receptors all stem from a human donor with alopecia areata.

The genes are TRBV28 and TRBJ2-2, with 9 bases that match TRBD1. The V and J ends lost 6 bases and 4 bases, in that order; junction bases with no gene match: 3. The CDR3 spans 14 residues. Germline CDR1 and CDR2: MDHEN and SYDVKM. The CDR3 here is CASRQGARTGELFF. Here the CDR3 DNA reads TGTGCCAGCAGACAGGGGGCTCGCACCGGGGAGCTGTTTTTT.

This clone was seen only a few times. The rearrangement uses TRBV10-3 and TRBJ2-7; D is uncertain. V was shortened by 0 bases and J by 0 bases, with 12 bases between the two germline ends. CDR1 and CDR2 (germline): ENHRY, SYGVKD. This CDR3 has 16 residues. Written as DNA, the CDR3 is TGTGCCATCAGTGAGTCGAAGTCTATATACTCCTACGAGCAGTACTTC. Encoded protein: CAISESKSIYSYEQYF.

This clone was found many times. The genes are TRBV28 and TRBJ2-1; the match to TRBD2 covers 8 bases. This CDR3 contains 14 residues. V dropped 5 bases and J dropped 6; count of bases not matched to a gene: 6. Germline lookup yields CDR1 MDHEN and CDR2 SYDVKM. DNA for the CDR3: TGTGCCAGCAGTCCTCAGGGACTAGTCAATGAGCAGTTCTTC. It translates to CASSPQGLVNEQFF.

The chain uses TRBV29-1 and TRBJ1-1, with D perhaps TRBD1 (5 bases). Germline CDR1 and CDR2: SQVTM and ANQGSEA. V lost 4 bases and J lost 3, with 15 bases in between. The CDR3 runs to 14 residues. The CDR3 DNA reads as TGCAGCGTTGCGGGGGAGTCGGGCGACACTGAAGCTTTCTTT. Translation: CSVAGESGDTEAFF.

The CDR3 DNA follows: TGTGCCAGCAGCTCCACGGGGTACCAAGAGACCCAGTACTTC. It translates to CASSSTGYQETQYF. The chain uses TRBV5-5 and TRBJ2-5; the D gene is possibly TRBD2 (5 bases). The length of the CDR3 is 14 residues. V was pared by 3 bases and J by 0 bases, with 9 bases between. The germline V gene has CDR1 SGHKS and CDR2 YYEKEE (reference sequence).

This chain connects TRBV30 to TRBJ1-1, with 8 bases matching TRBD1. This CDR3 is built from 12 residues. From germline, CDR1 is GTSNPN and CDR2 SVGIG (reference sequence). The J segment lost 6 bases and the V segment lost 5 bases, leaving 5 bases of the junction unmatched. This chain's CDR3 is CAWDRGLAEAFF. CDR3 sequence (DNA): TGTGCCTGGGACAGGGGACTGGCTGAAGCTTTCTTT. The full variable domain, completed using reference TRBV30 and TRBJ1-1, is SQTIHQWPATLVQPVGSPLSLECTVEGTSNPNLYWYRQAAGRGLQLLFYSVGIGQISSEVPQNLSASRPQDRQFILSSKKLLLSDSGFYLCAWDRGLAEAFFGQGTRLTVV.

This CDR3 reads CASSEGDSYEQYF. Here the CDR3 DNA reads TGTGCCAGCAGCGAAGGGGACTCCTACGAGCAGTACTTC. The chain couples TRBV5-4 to TRBJ2-7, with TRBD1 as a possible D gene (5 bases). V lost 4 bases to trimming and J lost 0 bases, with 8 bases between them. This CDR3 comprises 13 residues. Looked up from germline, CDR1 is SGHNT and CDR2 is YYREEE (reference sequence). The full variable domain, with the rest looked up from reference TRBV5-4 and TRBJ2-7, is ETGVTQSPTHLIKTRGQQVTLRCSSQSGHNTVSWYQQALGQGPQFIFQYYREEENGRGNFPPRFSGLQFPNYSSELNVNALELDDSALYLCASSEGDSYEQYFGPGTRLTVT.

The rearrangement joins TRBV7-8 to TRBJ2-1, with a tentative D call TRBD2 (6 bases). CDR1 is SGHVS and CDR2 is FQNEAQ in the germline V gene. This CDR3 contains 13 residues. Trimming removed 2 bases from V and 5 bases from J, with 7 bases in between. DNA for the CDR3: TGTGCCAGCAGCTTACCGGGAGACAATGAGCAGTTCTTC. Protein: CASSLPGDNEQFF.

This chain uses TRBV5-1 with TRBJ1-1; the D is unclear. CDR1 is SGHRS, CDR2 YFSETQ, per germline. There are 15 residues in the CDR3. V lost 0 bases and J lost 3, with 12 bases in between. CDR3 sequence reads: CASSLEEGRHTEAFF. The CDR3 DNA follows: TGCGCCAGCAGCTTGGAGGAGGGCAGGCACACTGAAGCTTTCTTT. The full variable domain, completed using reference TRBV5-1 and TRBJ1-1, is KAGVTQTPRYLIKTRGQQVTLSCSPISGHRSVSWYQQTPGQGLQFLFEYFSETQRNKGNFPGRFSGRQFSNSRSEMNVSTLELGDSALYLCASSLEEGRHTEAFFGQGTRLTVV.

CDR3 loop: CASSDGVTGYEQYF. The CDR3, as DNA: TGTGCCAGCAGCGATGGGGTGACTGGCTACGAGCAGTACTTC. V gene TRBV9 combines with J gene TRBJ2-7; D unclear. Trimming removed 3 bases from V and 3 bases from J, with 13 bases in between. CDR3 length: 14 amino acids. Germline V lookup: CDR1 SGDLS, CDR2 YYNGEE.

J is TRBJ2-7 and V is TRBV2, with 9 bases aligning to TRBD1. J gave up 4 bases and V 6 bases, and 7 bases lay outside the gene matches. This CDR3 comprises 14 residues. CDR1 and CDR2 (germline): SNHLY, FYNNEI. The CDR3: CASRSGTGSYEQYF. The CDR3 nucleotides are TGTGCCAGCAGATCCGGGACAGGGAGTTACGAGCAGTACTTC. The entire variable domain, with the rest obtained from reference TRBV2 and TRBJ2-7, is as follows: EPEVTQTPSHQVTQMGQEVILRCVPISNHLYFYWYRQILGQKVEFLVSFYNNEISEKSEIFDDQFSVERPDGSNFTLKIRSTKLEDSAMYFCASRSGTGSYEQYFGPGTRLTVT.

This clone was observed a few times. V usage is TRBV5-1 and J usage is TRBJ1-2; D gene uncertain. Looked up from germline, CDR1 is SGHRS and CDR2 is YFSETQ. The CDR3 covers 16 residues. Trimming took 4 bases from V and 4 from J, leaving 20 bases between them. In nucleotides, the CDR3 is TGCGCCAGCAGCCTTCCTCAGAAGGGCACAACCTATGGCTACACCTTC. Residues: CASSLPQKGTTYGYTF.

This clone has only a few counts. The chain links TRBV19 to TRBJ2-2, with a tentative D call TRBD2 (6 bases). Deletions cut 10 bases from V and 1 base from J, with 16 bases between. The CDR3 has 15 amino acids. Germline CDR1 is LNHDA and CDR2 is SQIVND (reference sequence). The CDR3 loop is CAIQNWRGNTGELFF. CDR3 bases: TGTGCCATCCAGAATTGGCGGGGGAACACCGGGGAGCTGTTTTTT. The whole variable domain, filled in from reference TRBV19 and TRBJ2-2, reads DGGITQSPKYLFRKEGQNVTLSCEQNLNHDAMYWYRQDPGQGLRLIYYSQIVNDFQKGDIAEGYSVSREKKESFPLTVTSAQKNPTAFYLCAIQNWRGNTGELFFGEGSRLTVL.

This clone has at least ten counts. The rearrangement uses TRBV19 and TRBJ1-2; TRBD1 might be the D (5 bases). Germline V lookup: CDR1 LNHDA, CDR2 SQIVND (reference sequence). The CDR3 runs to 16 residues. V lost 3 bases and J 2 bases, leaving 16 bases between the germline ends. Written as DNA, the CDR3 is TGTGCCAGTAGTATCACGGGCGAGGGGACCAACTATGGCTACACCTTC. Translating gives CASSITGEGTNYGYTF.

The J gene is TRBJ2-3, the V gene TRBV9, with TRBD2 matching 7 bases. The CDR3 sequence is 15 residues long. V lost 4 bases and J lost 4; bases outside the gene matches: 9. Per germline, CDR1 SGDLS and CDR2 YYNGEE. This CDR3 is CASSPRRAGSDTQYF. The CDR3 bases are TGTGCCAGCAGCCCCCGCCGAGCGGGATCAGATACGCAGTATTTT.

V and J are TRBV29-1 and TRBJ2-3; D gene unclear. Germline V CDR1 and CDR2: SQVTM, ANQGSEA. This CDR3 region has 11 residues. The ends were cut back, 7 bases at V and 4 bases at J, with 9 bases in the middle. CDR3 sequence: CSASKADTQYF. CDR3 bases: TGCAGCGCCTCGAAAGCAGATACGCAGTATTTT.

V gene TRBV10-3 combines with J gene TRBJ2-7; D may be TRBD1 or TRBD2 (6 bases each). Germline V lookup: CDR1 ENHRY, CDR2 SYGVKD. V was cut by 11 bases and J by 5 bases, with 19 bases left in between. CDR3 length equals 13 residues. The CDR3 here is CASHSTGANEQYF. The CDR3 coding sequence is TGTGCCTCGCACAGCACGGGGGCCAACGAGCAGTACTTC.

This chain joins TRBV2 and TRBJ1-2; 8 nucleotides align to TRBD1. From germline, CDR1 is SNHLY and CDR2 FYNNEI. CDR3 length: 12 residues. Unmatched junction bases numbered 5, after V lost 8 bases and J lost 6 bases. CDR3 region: CASADRGDGYTF. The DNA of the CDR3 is TGTGCCAGCGCTGACAGGGGCGATGGCTACACCTTC.

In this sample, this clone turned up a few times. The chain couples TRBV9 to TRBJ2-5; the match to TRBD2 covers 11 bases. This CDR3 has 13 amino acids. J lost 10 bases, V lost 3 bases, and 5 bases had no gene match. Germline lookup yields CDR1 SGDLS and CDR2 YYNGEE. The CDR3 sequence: CASSEVAGGIQYF. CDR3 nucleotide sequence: TGTGCCAGCAGCGAGGTAGCGGGAGGGATCCAGTACTTC.

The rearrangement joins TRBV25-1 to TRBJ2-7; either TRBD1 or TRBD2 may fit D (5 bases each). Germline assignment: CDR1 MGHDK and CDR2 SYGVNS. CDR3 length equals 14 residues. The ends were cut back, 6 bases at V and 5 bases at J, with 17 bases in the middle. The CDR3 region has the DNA TGTGCCAGCAGCCTACGGGGCCCTAACCACGAGCAGTACTTC. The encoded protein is CASSLRGPNHEQYF.

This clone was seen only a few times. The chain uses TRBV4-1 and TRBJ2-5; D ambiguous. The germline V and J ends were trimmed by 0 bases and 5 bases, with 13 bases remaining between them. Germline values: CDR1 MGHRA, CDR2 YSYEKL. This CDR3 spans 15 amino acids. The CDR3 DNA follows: TGCGCCAGCAGCCAAGATTCGGTACCCACCGAGACCCAGTACTTC. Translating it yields CASSQDSVPTETQYF.

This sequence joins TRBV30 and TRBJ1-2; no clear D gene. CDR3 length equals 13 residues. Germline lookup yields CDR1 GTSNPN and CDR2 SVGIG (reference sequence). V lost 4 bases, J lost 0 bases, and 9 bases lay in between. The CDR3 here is CAWIYPANYGYTF. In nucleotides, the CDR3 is TGTGCCTGGATTTACCCTGCTAACTATGGCTACACCTTC.

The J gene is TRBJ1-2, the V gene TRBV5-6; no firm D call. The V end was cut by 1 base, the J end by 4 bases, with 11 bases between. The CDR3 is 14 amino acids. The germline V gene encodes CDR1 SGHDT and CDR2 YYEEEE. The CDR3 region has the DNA TGTGCCAGCAGCTTGTTGTCCGGAGGCTATGGCTACACCTTC. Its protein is CASSLLSGGYGYTF.

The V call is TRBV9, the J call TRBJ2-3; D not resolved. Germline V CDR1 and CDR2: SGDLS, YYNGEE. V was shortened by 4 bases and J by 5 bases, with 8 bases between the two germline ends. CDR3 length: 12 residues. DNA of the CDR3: TGTGCCAGCAGCCTAGTGGGAGATACGCAGTATTTT. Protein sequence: CASSLVGDTQYF.

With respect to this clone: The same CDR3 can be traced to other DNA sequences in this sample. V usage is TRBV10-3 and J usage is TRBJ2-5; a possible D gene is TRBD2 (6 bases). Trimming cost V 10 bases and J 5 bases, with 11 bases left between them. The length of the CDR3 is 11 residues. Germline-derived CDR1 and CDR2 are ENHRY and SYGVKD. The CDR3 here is CATGGSETQYF. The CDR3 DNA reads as TGTGCCACCGGGGGATCCGAGACCCAGTACTTC.